This passage covers 6 T cell receptor beta chains from one sample sequenced in a study of radiotherapy plus CTLA-4 blockade in lung cancer. The table came from immunoSEQ multiplex PCR; TCRdb's copy has only in-frame clones and leaves some out. The sample holds roughly 100,000 clones, more than 75% seen once. The input for sequencing was peripheral blood, taken from a patient treated with radiotherapy plus ipilimumab. These TCRs come from a human donor with non-small cell lung cancer that progressed on radiotherapy plus ipilimumab. Some clones in this sample may be carry-over from other donors' samples.

Here the CDR3 DNA reads TGCGCCAGCAGCCAAGCGACAAGAGGGGGGATCTACAATGAGCAGTTCTTC. Its protein is CASSQATRGGIYNEQFF. This chain joins TRBV4-1 and TRBJ2-1; D may correspond to TRBD1 or TRBD2 (6 bases each). This CDR3 region has 17 residues. Deletions cut 1 base from V and 3 bases from J, with 16 bases between. Germline V gene sequence: CDR1 MGHRA, CDR2 YSYEKL.

With respect to this clone: The same CDR3 is also encoded by other DNA sequences in this sample. The chain is built from TRBV5-1 and TRBJ2-5; tentatively, D is TRBD2 (5 bases). Germline V lookup: CDR1 SGHRS, CDR2 YFSETQ. V was shortened by 5 bases and J by 3 bases, with 14 bases between the two germline ends. The CDR3 totals 14 residues. The CDR3 sequence is CASSPGLVEETQYF. The DNA of the CDR3 is TGCGCCAGCAGTCCAGGACTGGTAGAAGAGACCCAGTACTTC.

Only a few counts were recorded for this clone. V gene TRBV7-2 combines with J gene TRBJ1-4; tentatively, D is TRBD1 (5 bases). The CDR3 loop spans 14 amino acids. The ends were cut back, 6 bases at V and 6 bases at J, with 14 bases in the middle. The germline V gene has CDR1 SGHTA and CDR2 FQGNSA. CDR3 sequence reads: CASRIQVIDEKLFF. For the CDR3, the DNA is TGTGCCAGCAGGATACAGGTTATTGATGAAAAACTGTTTTTT.

The chain uses TRBV2 and TRBJ2-2; 7 nucleotides align to TRBD2. Germline CDR1 is SNHLY and CDR2 is FYNNEI. Trimming removed 10 bases from V and 5 bases from J; junction bases left unmatched: 10. CDR3 size: 14 residues. The CDR3 DNA follows: TGTGCCACCACCCGGGAGGCTGAGACCGGGGAGCTGTTTTTT. Translating it yields CATTREAETGELFF. Combining the CDR3 with reference TRBV2 and TRBJ2-2 gives the whole variable domain EPEVTQTPSHQVTQMGQEVILRCVPISNHLYFYWYRQILGQKVEFLVSFYNNEISEKSEIFDDQFSVERPDGSNFTLKIRSTKLEDSAMYFCATTREAETGELFFGEGSRLTVL.

V gene TRBV6-5 combines with J gene TRBJ2-5; 9 nucleotides match TRBD2. Per the germline V gene, CDR1 is MNHEY and CDR2 is SVGAGI. V shed 6 bases and J 2 bases; nucleotides not matched to a gene: 4. This CDR3 has 14 residues. The CDR3 protein is CASREGLAQETQYF. CDR3 in DNA: TGTGCCAGCAGGGAGGGACTAGCACAAGAGACCCAGTACTTC.

This chain links TRBV7-9 with TRBJ2-5, with D perhaps matching TRBD1 or TRBD2 (7 bases each). The CDR3 has 14 residues. The ends were cut back, 7 bases at V and 9 bases at J, with 21 bases in the middle. Germline V gene data show CDR1 as SEHNR and CDR2 as FQNEAQ (reference sequence). Here the CDR3 DNA reads TGTGCCAGCAACCTCGGGCAGGGGGGGGAGGCCCAGTACTTC. The encoded protein is CASNLGQGGEAQYF.